One and the same sample provided the 22 T cell receptor beta chains below, sequenced in a study of identical twins. TCRdb fed the 5' RACE reads into MiXCR, producing one record per CDR3 protein. The sample lists under 400,000 distinct CDR3 sequences, around 9.7% seen once, with 8% to 10% in the top ten. The sequencing input was naive T cells sorted from blood. The receptors here all came from a woman aged 50 to 60 in good health.

In this sample, this clonotype turned up many times. The V call is TRBV3-1, the J call TRBJ1-1; TRBD1 matches 12 bases. This CDR3 has 14 residues. The J segment lost 9 bases and the V segment lost 4 bases, leaving 6 bases of the junction unmatched. Germline CDR1 LGHDT, CDR2 YNNKEL (reference sequence). In nucleotides, the CDR3 is TGTGCCAGCAGCCTGCAAGGGACAGGGGGCCAAGCTTTCTTT. This encodes CASSLQGTGGQAFF.

This clonotype was detected ten times or more. The chain couples TRBV5-1 to TRBJ1-1; 7 bases line up with TRBD1. This CDR3 contains 14 residues. Trimming at V came to 4 bases and at J to 0 bases, leaving 3 bases not matched to a gene. CDR1 is SGHRS and CDR2 is YFSETQ in the germline V gene. CDR3 DNA sequence: TGCGCCAGCAGCACGGGGACAGTGAACACTGAAGCTTTCTTT. Its translation is CASSTGTVNTEAFF.

At least ten counts were recorded for this clonotype. This chain uses TRBV12-3 or TRBV12-4 with TRBJ2-7; D is possibly TRBD1 or TRBD2 (5 bases each). The CDR3 consists of 13 residues. V was cut by 6 bases and J by 7 bases, with 16 bases left in between. The CDR3, as DNA: TGTGCCAGCAGGACGACAGACCCGGGAGAGCAGTACGTC. Translated: CASRTTDPGEQYV.

The genes are TRBV6-1 and TRBJ2-1; TRBD1 is a possible D gene (5 bases). The V and J ends lost 2 bases and 6 bases respectively, with 8 bases between them. The germline CDR1 and CDR2 sequences are MNHNS and SASEGT. CDR3 length: 13 amino acids. CDR3 sequence: CASSERGGNEQFF. The CDR3 DNA is TGTGCCAGCAGTGAAAGGGGTGGCAATGAGCAGTTCTTC.

V is TRBV11-2 and J is TRBJ2-2, with TRBD2 matching 11 bases. This CDR3 spans 18 amino acids. Unmatched junction bases numbered 10, after V lost 5 bases and J lost 2 bases. Germline values: CDR1 SGHAT, CDR2 FQNNGV. The CDR3 region has the DNA TGTGCCAGCAGCACTCTTAGACTAGCGGGAAGAAACACCGGGGAGCTGTTTTTT. It encodes CASSTLRLAGRNTGELFF. The full variable domain, its missing parts supplied by reference TRBV11-2 and TRBJ2-2, is EAGVAQSPRYKIIEKRQSVAFWCNPISGHATLYWYQQILGQGPKLLIQFQNNGVVDDSQLPKDRFSAERLKGVDSTLKIQPAKLEDSAVYLCASSTLRLAGRNTGELFFGEGSRLTVL.

The chain couples TRBV24-1 to TRBJ2-3, with 11 bases matching TRBD2. This CDR3 spans 16 amino acids. CDR1 and CDR2 (germline): KGHDR, SFDVKD. The ends lost 3 bases at V and 0 bases at J; junction bases unmatched: 1. CDR3 nucleotide sequence: TGTGCCACCAGTGATCCTAGCGGGAGGAGCACAGATACGCAGTATTTT. Translation gives CATSDPSGRSTDTQYF.

Ten or more counts support this clonotype. The chain links TRBV20-1 to TRBJ2-7; 7 bases agree with TRBD1. Germline trimming cut 5 bases from V and 1 base from J; bases unmatched to any gene: 5. The CDR3 has 13 amino acids. Germline CDR1 and CDR2: DFQATT and SNEGSKA (reference sequence). CDR3 coding DNA: TGCAGTGCTTCCGGGACAGAATCCTACGAGCAGTACTTC. It is translated as CSASGTESYEQYF.

This clonotype came up many times. The V and J genes are TRBV13 and TRBJ2-5; 7 positions agree with TRBD1. The CDR3 runs 13 residues. The V gene end was trimmed by 3 bases and the J gene end by 3 bases; junction bases not matched to a gene: 1. Germline values: CDR1 PRHDT, CDR2 FYEKMQ (reference sequence). CDR3 region: CASSLGTEETQYF. CDR3 nucleotides: TGTGCCAGCAGCTTGGGGACAGAAGAGACCCAGTACTTC.

This clonotype has ten or more counts. V gene TRBV15 combines with J gene TRBJ1-6; 10 positions agree with TRBD1. The CDR3 covers 15 residues. The V gene's germline CDR1 is LNHNV and CDR2 YYDKDF (reference sequence). The trim removed 5 bases at V and 7 bases at J, leaving 5 bases unmatched. CDR3 sequence reads: CATSERQGANSPLHF. The DNA for the CDR3 is TGTGCCACCAGCGAAAGACAGGGGGCAAATTCACCCCTCCACTTT.

The V gene is TRBV5-5, the J gene TRBJ1-2; TRBD1 might be the D (5 bases). Germline V lookup: CDR1 SGHKS, CDR2 YYEKEE (reference sequence). V was pared by 1 base and J by 6 bases, with 13 bases between. The CDR3 contains 14 residues. The CDR3 spells CASSLTGFVNGYTF. The CDR3 bases are TGTGCCAGCAGCTTGACAGGTTTCGTCAATGGCTACACCTTC.

The sample holds many counts of this clonotype. V is TRBV11-2 and J is TRBJ2-2; D is uncertain. The ends were cut back, 5 bases at V and 6 bases at J, with 13 bases in the middle. Germline values: CDR1 SGHAT, CDR2 FQNNGV. The CDR3 has 14 amino acids. The CDR3 DNA follows: TGTGCCAGCAGCACCCGACTCTTATCCGGGGAGCTGTTTTTT. Translating it yields CASSTRLLSGELFF.

This clonotype was detected only a few times. This chain connects TRBV11-2 to TRBJ1-4; D is ambiguous. The CDR3 has 11 residues. Trimming pared 3 bases from V and 4 bases from J, leaving 0 bases between. The germline gives CDR1 SGHAT, CDR2 FQNNGV. CDR3 region: CASSFNEKLFF. The DNA of the CDR3 is TGTGCCAGCAGCTTTAATGAAAAACTGTTTTTT.

This clonotype was observed many times. This rearrangement joins TRBV2 to TRBJ1-4; TRBD1 agrees at 7 bases. CDR3 length: 14 amino acids. Germline values: CDR1 SNHLY, CDR2 FYNNEI. Trimming took 6 bases from V and 0 from J; bases not matched to a gene: 1. The CDR3 spells CASRGTATNEKLFF. The CDR3 nucleotides are TGTGCCAGCAGGGGGACAGCAACTAATGAAAAACTGTTTTTT.

The CDR3 coding sequence is TGTGCCAGCAGTCACCGGACACTTGGAGAAAAACTGTTTTTT. Its translation: CASSHRTLGEKLFF. V gene TRBV2 combines with J gene TRBJ1-4, with D possibly matching TRBD1 (5 bases). The V gene lost 5 bases and the J gene lost 8 bases, with 15 bases spanning the gap. Germline loops: CDR1 SNHLY, CDR2 FYNNEI. The CDR3 spans 14 residues.

A few counts support this clonotype. The CDR3 spells CSFSGTGIGYTF. The CDR3 DNA is TGCAGCTTCTCCGGGACAGGGATTGGCTACACCTTC. V is TRBV29-1 and J is TRBJ1-2, with 9 bases that match TRBD1. The CDR3 is 12 residues long. Germline trimming cut 8 bases from V and 7 bases from J; bases unmatched to any gene: 8. Germline V CDR1 and CDR2: SQVTM, ANQGSEA.

This clonotype was counted a few times. This chain joins TRBV18 and TRBJ2-1; 8 bases match TRBD2. V shed 3 bases and J 0 bases; nucleotides not matched to a gene: 7. This CDR3 region has 17 residues. From germline, CDR1 is KGHSH and CDR2 LQKENI. CDR3 loop: CASSPLGLALSYNEQFF. The CDR3 nucleotides are TGTGCCAGCTCACCCCTAGGACTAGCCCTCTCCTACAATGAGCAGTTCTTC.

This clonotype was seen more than once but under ten times. The chain employs TRBV6-1 and TRBJ2-3; D is unresolved. The CDR3 is made up of 12 amino acids. Germline V gives CDR1 MNHNS, CDR2 SASEGT. V gave up 10 bases and J gave up 4 bases, with 12 bases separating them. The DNA for the CDR3 is TGTGCCACCCTCTGGCGCGCAGATACGCAGTATTTT. Its translation: CATLWRADTQYF.

There are a few counts of this clonotype. The chain recombines TRBV5-1 with TRBJ2-6; D not certain. Germline assignment: CDR1 SGHRS and CDR2 YFSETQ. The CDR3 consists of 17 residues. V dropped 7 bases and J dropped 0 bases, with 17 bases sitting between them. The CDR3 loop is CASSNIRSSSGANVLTF. The CDR3 DNA is TGCGCCAGCTCAAACATAAGGTCGAGCTCTGGGGCCAACGTCCTGACTTTC. Full variable domain (remainder filled in from reference TRBV5-1 and TRBJ2-6): KAGVTQTPRYLIKTRGQQVTLSCSPISGHRSVSWYQQTPGQGLQFLFEYFSETQRNKGNFPGRFSGRQFSNSRSEMNVSTLELGDSALYLCASSNIRSSSGANVLTFGAGSRLTVL.

This chain links TRBV27 with TRBJ1-5; D might be TRBD1 (5 bases). This CDR3 spans 13 amino acids. The germline V gene has CDR1 MNHEY and CDR2 SMNVEV (reference sequence). Trimming left V 3 bases short and J 5 bases short, with 8 bases between. In DNA, the CDR3 is TGTGCCAGCAGTTTGCAGGGTTATCAGCCCCAGCATTTT. Its protein is CASSLQGYQPQHF.

The rearrangement joins TRBV12-3 or TRBV12-4 to TRBJ2-3, with 7 nucleotides matching TRBD1. J lost 3 bases, V lost 5 bases, and 5 bases had no gene match. The CDR3 has 14 amino acids. The chain's CDR3 is CASSQGEVTDTQYF. In nucleotides, the CDR3 is TGTGCCAGCAGTCAGGGGGAAGTAACAGATACGCAGTATTTT.

The chain has TRBV12-3 or TRBV12-4 and TRBJ2-1; D gene unclear. The CDR3 is made up of 15 amino acids. Trimming removed 4 bases from V and 0 bases from J, with 10 bases in between. In nucleotides, the CDR3 is TGTGCCAGCAGTTCGCCTTCGACCTCCTACAATGAGCAGTTCTTC. It specifies CASSSPSTSYNEQFF.

The chain combines TRBV5-1 with TRBJ2-7; 9 nucleotides agree with TRBD1. After removal of 1 base from V and 4 bases from J, the junction contained 3 bases not matched to a gene. Germline CDR1 reads SGHRS; CDR2 reads YFSETQ. The CDR3 has 14 amino acids. The chain's CDR3 is CASSLWTGEYEQYF. The CDR3 DNA reads as TGCGCCAGCAGCTTGTGGACAGGGGAATACGAGCAGTACTTC.